This entry features one T cell receptor beta chain sequence. Its antigen is unknown. This specimen comes from a study of brain T cells in children with intractable seizures. Study outcomes and limitations: HCMV serostatus was not known, and viral specificity came from CDR3 similarity only.

Time point given: blood from clinic visit 5 months post-surgery; TSC patient then seizure free. Sequencing was limited to surgery cases with top T cell transcript signatures in brain tissue. Before surgery, patients took at least one anti-epileptic drug. Germline CDR1 and CDR2: LNHDA and SQIVND (reference sequence). V was pared by 5 bases and J by 4 bases, with 3 bases of the junction left unmatched. This CDR3 spans 15 amino acids. Some clones are missing from TCRdb's copy, which holds only in-frame ones; the method was immunoSEQ multiplex PCR. This table holds about 340,000 clones, 85% to 95% found once.

The sample in question was peripheral blood, obtained 4 to 5 months after surgery. The receptor was derived from a boy under three years old with tuberous sclerosis and intractable seizures. This chain joins TRBV19 and TRBJ1-6, with 9 bases identical to TRBD1. CDR3 loop: CASSVDRGYNSPLHF. The CDR3 nucleotides are TGTGCCAGTAGTGTCGACAGGGGGTATAATTCACCCCTCCACTTT.